The rows below give T cell receptor beta chains drawn from one sample of a study of cytomegalovirus exposure and HLA in healthy donors. Assay: immunoSEQ multiplex PCR; the TCRdb copy retains only in-frame clones and omits some. The table records about 120,000 clones, 60% to 80% of them present only once. Sample: PBMCs. The origin of the receptors is a man aged 50 to 60 in good health and CMV-seropositive. Each CDR3 is given with its conserved first and last residue. The D gene is left open where the match is weak. A clone size is listed for some rows: how often the clone was seen (once, few, many), or a class if it is expanded.

v_call	cdr3_length	clone_size	j_call	d_call	cdr3_aa	cdr3_nt
TRBV7-2	15	NA	TRBJ2-7	TRBD2	CASNLPGLASYEQYF	TGTGCCAGCAACCTACCGGGACTAGCATCCTACGAGCAGTACTTC
TRBV28	14	NA	TRBJ1-2	NA	CASRPGQLHGGYTF	TGTGCCAGCAGACCGGGACAACTCCACGGGGGCTACACCTTC
TRBV7-2	14	NA	TRBJ1-5	NA	CASSPGLGNQPQHF	TGTGCCAGCAGCCCAGGGTTGGGCAATCAGCCCCAGCATTTT
TRBV4-2	15	few	TRBJ2-7	NA	CASSQGAGDTYEQYF	TGTGCCAGCAGCCAAGGGGCAGGGGATACCTACGAGCAGTACTTC
TRBV19	14	NA	TRBJ2-7	NA	CASSRARGTHEQYF	TGTGCCAGTAGTCGGGCAAGGGGGACCCACGAGCAGTACTTC
TRBV10-3	13	NA	TRBJ2-1	TRBD2	CAISDSGVDEQFF	TGTGCCATCAGTGATAGCGGGGTGGATGAGCAGTTCTTC
TRBV5-1	14	NA	TRBJ2-7	TRBD1	CASSATGISYEQYF	TGCGCCAGCAGCGCGACAGGGATTTCCTACGAGCAGTACTTC
TRBV27	16	NA	TRBJ1-4	TRBD1	CASSLIDRGRAEKLFF	TGTGCCAGCAGTCTTATCGACAGGGGGCGGGCGGAAAAACTGTTTTTT
TRBV11-3	14	NA	TRBJ2-1	TRBD2	CASSQGLEGNEQFF	TGTGCCAGCAGCCAGGGACTAGAAGGCAATGAGCAGTTCTTC
TRBV18	13	NA	TRBJ2-5	NA	CASSPPPGETQYF	TGTGCCAGCTCACCACCCCCGGGGGAGACCCAGTACTTC
TRBV6-5	14	NA	TRBJ2-3	TRBD1	CASRETGVADTQYF	TGTGCCAGCAGGGAGACAGGGGTGGCAGATACGCAGTATTTT
TRBV19	15	few	TRBJ1-6	TRBD1	CASSLAGTGWSPLHF	TGTGCCAGTAGTCTCGCCGGGACAGGGTGGTCACCCCTCCACTTT
TRBV19	15	NA	TRBJ1-4	NA	CASSPRQLTNEKLFF	TGTGCCAGTAGTCCCCGACAACTTACTAATGAAAAACTGTTTTTT
TRBV13	15	NA	TRBJ2-7	TRBD1	CASSLGGQGTYEQYF	TGTGCCAGCAGCCTTGGGGGACAGGGGACCTACGAGCAGTACTTC
TRBV28	16	NA	TRBJ2-7	TRBD2	CASSALAGSIPYEQYF	TGTGCCAGCAGCGCACTAGCGGGGTCCATCCCCTACGAGCAGTACTTC
TRBV9	13	NA	TRBJ2-1	TRBD2	CASSDLRTSEQFF	TGTGCCAGCAGCGACCTCCGGACTAGTGAGCAGTTCTTC
TRBV6-5	12	NA	TRBJ2-5	NA	CASSFGGETQYF	TGTGCCAGCAGTTTCGGGGGAGAGACCCAGTACTTC
TRBV29-1	16	once	TRBJ2-1	TRBD2	CSVEPGSGDSYNEQFF	TGCAGCGTTGAACCGGGTAGCGGGGATTCCTACAATGAGCAGTTCTTC
TRBV13	10	NA	TRBJ1-6	NA	CASSSAPLHF	TGTGCCAGCAGCTCTGCACCCCTCCACTTT
TRBV14	14	NA	TRBJ2-1	TRBD1	CASSQATGDAEQFF	TGTGCCAGCAGCCAAGCGACAGGGGACGCTGAGCAGTTCTTC
TRBV15	14	once	TRBJ1-5	NA	CATSPRQSNQPQHF	TGTGCCACCAGCCCACGACAGAGCAATCAGCCCCAGCATTTT
TRBV27	13	NA	TRBJ2-1	NA	CASSLISGDEQFF	TGTGCCAGCAGTTTGATATCCGGGGATGAGCAGTTCTTC
TRBV9	13	once	TRBJ2-3	NA	CASSEDTTDTQYF	TGTGCCAGCAGCGAGGACACCACAGATACGCAGTATTTT
TRBV5-4	14	NA	TRBJ1-2	TRBD1	CASSLDRANYGYTF	TGTGCCAGCAGCTTAGACAGGGCTAACTATGGCTACACCTTC
TRBV12-5	18	NA	TRBJ2-6	TRBD1	CASGPNPGQSSGANVLTF	TGTGCTAGTGGTCCAAATCCGGGACAGAGCTCTGGGGCCAACGTCCTGACTTTC
TRBV9	17	NA	TRBJ2-1	TRBD2	CASSVGPSGRAYNEQFF	TGTGCCAGCAGCGTAGGTCCTAGCGGGAGGGCCTACAATGAGCAGTTCTTC
TRBV28	13	NA	TRBJ2-5	NA	CASSFSTFGTQYF	TGTGCCAGCAGTTTCTCCACATTTGGGACCCAGTACTTC
TRBV18	13	once	TRBJ2-5	TRBD1	CASSGDRVETQYF	TGTGCCAGCTCAGGGGACAGGGTAGAGACCCAGTACTTC
TRBV5-1	13	NA	TRBJ2-2	NA	CASSLTNTGELFF	TGCGCCAGCAGCTTAACTAACACCGGGGAGCTGTTTTTT
TRBV10-3	15	NA	TRBJ2-7	TRBD1	CAISERGQGAYEQYF	TGTGCCATCAGTGAGAGGGGACAGGGGGCCTACGAGCAGTACTTC
TRBV7-6	15	NA	TRBJ2-3	TRBD1	CASSPGAGGADTQYF	TGTGCCAGCAGCCCAGGGGCAGGGGGTGCAGATACGCAGTATTTT
TRBV6-5	13	NA	TRBJ1-2	TRBD1	CASRLDREYGNTF	TGTGCCAGCAGGCTAGACAGGGAGTATGGCAACACCTTC
TRBV12-5	12	NA	TRBJ1-5	NA	CASGIGNQPQHF	TGTGCTAGTGGTATCGGTAATCAGCCCCAGCATTTT
TRBV2	15	NA	TRBJ2-1	TRBD1	CASTETGSSYNEQFF	TGTGCCAGCACTGAGACAGGGAGCTCCTACAATGAGCAGTTCTTC
TRBV29-1	12	few	TRBJ2-7	NA	CSVTTGAYEQYF	TGCAGCGTTACGACAGGAGCCTACGAGCAGTACTTC
TRBV5-1	19	NA	TRBJ2-7	TRBD2	CASRQGTSGRASASYEQYF	TGCGCCAGCAGACAAGGGACTAGCGGGAGGGCGAGTGCTTCCTACGAGCAGTACTTC
TRBV4-3	15	NA	TRBJ2-7	TRBD1	CASSQMTGGPYEQYF	TGCGCCAGCAGCCAAATGACAGGGGGCCCCTACGAGCAGTACTTC
TRBV4-3	18	NA	TRBJ2-6	NA	CASSRLEGYPSGANVLTF	TGCGCCAGCAGCCGACTCGAAGGCTACCCCTCTGGGGCCAACGTCCTGACTTTC
TRBV7-9	14	NA	TRBJ2-2	TRBD1	CASTLQGDTGELFF	TGTGCCAGCACCCTGCAGGGGGACACCGGGGAGCTGTTTTTT
TRBV5-6	16	once	TRBJ2-1	TRBD2	CASSDRTSGPFYEQFF	TGTGCCAGCAGCGATAGAACTAGCGGCCCTTTCTATGAGCAGTTCTTC
TRBV30	15	few	TRBJ1-5	TRBD1	CAWSPRDRAYQPQHF	TGTGCCTGGAGTCCCCGGGACAGGGCTTATCAGCCCCAGCATTTT
TRBV5-6	13	NA	TRBJ2-7	TRBD1	CASSPEGAGEQYF	TGTGCCAGCAGCCCCGAGGGGGCGGGTGAGCAGTACTTC
TRBV19	16	NA	TRBJ2-3	NA	CASTTIYRSGTDTQYF	TGTGCCAGTACTACCATCTACCGTTCTGGCACAGATACGCAGTATTTT
TRBV4-3	17	NA	TRBJ2-2	TRBD2	CASSQEGGTSWIGELFF	TGCGCCAGCAGCCAAGAAGGGGGGACTAGCTGGATTGGGGAGCTGTTTTTT
TRBV6-1	14	few	TRBJ2-1	NA	CASSDGLDYNEQFF	TGTGCCAGCAGTGACGGTCTAGACTACAATGAGCAGTTCTTC
TRBV28	14	NA	TRBJ2-5	TRBD2	CASTRGGELKTQYF	TGTGCCAGCACCCGGGGGGGGGAACTAAAGACCCAGTACTTC
TRBV19	18	NA	TRBJ1-5	TRBD1	CASSMKDRAGWSNQPQHF	TGTGCCAGTAGTATGAAAGACAGGGCCGGGTGGAGCAATCAGCCCCAGCATTTT
TRBV15	15	NA	TRBJ2-1	NA	CATSRGSSLNNEQFF	TGTGCCACCAGCAGAGGAAGCTCCCTTAACAATGAGCAGTTCTTC
TRBV19	15	NA	TRBJ1-5	NA	CASSIRDGSGQPQHF	TGTGCCAGTAGTATTAGGGACGGGAGCGGGCAGCCCCAGCATTTT
TRBV4-1	15	few	TRBJ2-5	NA	CASSFGGGPGETQYF	TGCGCCAGCAGTTTTGGGGGGGGGCCCGGAGAGACCCAGTACTTC
TRBV4-1	17	NA	TRBJ2-7	TRBD1	CASSRILQGRSEYEQYF	TGCGCCAGCAGCCGCATTCTACAGGGGCGGTCCGAATACGAGCAGTACTTC
TRBV28	16	NA	TRBJ2-7	TRBD2	CASSVVTSGGSGEQYF	TGTGCCAGCAGTGTCGTGACTAGCGGGGGATCGGGGGAGCAGTACTTC
TRBV28	13	NA	TRBJ2-5	NA	CASSLGGGETQYF	TGTGCCAGCAGTTTAGGCGGAGGAGAGACCCAGTACTTC
TRBV7-7	13	NA	TRBJ2-5	NA	CASSSTSQETQYF	TGTGCCAGCAGCTCGACTAGTCAAGAGACCCAGTACTTC
TRBV5-6	13	NA	TRBJ1-3	NA	CASSLDRGGTIYF	TGTGCCAGCAGCCTGGACCGGGGGGGCACCATATATTTT
TRBV6-5	14	NA	TRBJ2-3	TRBD2	CASKTGGDSDTQYF	TGTGCCAGCAAAACGGGAGGGGACTCAGATACGCAGTATTTT
TRBV7-9	15	NA	TRBJ2-5	TRBD2	CASSFGGGAQETQYF	TGTGCCAGCAGCTTCGGCGGGGGGGCCCAAGAGACCCAGTACTTC